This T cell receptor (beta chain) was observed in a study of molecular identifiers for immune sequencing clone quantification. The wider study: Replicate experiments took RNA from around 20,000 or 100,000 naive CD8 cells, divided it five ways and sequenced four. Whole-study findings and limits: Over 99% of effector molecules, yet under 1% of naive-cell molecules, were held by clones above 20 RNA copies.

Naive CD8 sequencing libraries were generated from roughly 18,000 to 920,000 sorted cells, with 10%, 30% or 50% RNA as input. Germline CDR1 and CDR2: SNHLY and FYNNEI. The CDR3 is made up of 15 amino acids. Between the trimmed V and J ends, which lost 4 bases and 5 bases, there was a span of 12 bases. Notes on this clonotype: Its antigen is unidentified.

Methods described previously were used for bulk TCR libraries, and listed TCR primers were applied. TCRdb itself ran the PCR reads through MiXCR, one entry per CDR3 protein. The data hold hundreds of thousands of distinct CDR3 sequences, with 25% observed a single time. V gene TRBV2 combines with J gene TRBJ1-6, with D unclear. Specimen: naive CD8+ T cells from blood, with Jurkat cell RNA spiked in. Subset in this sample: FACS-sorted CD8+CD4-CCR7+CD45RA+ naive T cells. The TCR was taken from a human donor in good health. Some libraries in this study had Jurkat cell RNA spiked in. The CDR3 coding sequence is TGTGCCAGCAGTGTTTGGAGACTTAATAATTCACCCCTCCACTTT. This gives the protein CASSVWRLNNSPLHF. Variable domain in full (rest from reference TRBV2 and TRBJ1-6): EPEVTQTPSHQVTQMGQEVILRCVPISNHLYFYWYRQILGQKVEFLVSFYNNEISEKSEIFDDQFSVERPDGSNFTLKIRSTKLEDSAMYFCASSVWRLNNSPLHFGNGTRLTVT.